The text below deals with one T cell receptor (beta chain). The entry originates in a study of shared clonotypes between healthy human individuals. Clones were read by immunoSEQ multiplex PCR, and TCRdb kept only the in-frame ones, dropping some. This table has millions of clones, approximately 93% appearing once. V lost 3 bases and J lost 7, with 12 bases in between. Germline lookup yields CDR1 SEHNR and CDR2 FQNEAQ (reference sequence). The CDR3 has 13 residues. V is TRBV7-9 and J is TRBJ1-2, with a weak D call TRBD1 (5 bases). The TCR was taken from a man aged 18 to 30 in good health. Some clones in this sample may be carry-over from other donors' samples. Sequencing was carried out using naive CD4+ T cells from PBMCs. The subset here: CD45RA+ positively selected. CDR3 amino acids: CASSFFLGAGYTF. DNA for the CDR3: TGTGCCAGCAGCTTCTTTCTAGGGGCTGGCTACACCTTC.